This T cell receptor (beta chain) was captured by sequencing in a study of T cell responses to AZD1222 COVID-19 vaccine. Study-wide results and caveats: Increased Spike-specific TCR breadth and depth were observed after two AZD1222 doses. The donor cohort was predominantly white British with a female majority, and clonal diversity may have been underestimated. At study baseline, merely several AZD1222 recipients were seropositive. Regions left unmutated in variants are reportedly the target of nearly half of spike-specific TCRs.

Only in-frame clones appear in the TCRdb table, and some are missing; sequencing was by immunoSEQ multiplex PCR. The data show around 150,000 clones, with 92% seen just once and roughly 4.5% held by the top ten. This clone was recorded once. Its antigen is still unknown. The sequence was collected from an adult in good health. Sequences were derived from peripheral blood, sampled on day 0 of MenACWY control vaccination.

CDR3 residues: CASSPGTLNTEAFF. As DNA, the CDR3 is TGTGCCAGCAGCCCCGGGACATTGAACACTGAAGCTTTCTTT. The chain recombines TRBV28 with TRBJ1-1; D may be TRBD1 (6 bases). Germline loops: CDR1 MDHEN, CDR2 SYDVKM. This CDR3 spans 14 amino acids. V gave up 6 bases and J gave up 0 bases, with 11 bases separating them. Complete variable domain (other parts from reference TRBV28 and TRBJ1-1): DVKVTQSSRYLVKRTGEKVFLECVQDMDHENMFWYRQDPGLGLRLIYFSYDVKMKEKGDIPEGYSVSREKKERFSLILESASTNQTSMYLCASSPGTLNTEAFFGQGTRLTVV.